The 17 T cell receptor beta chains given below trace back to one sample, sequenced in a study of identical twins. A single record per CDR3 protein comes from TCRdb applying MiXCR to the 5' RACE reads. The sample shows hundreds of thousands of distinct CDR3 sequences, 8.6% of them seen only once. A further study also used this sample, focusing on yellow fever vaccine responses in identical twins.

Sequencing used PBMCs. These TCRs come from a woman aged 18-30 years in good health.

This clonotype has a count of ten or more. The chain carries TRBV12-3 or TRBV12-4 and TRBJ1-4; no clear D gene. V was cut by 6 bases and J by 3 bases, with 14 bases left in between. The CDR3 loop spans 15 amino acids. CDR3 nucleotide sequence: TGTGCCAGCAGCCGCCCATTGGCCGCTAATGAAAAACTGTTTTTT. Amino acids: CASSRPLAANEKLFF.

This sequence joins TRBV20-1 and TRBJ2-1; the D gene is possibly TRBD1 (6 bases). Germline-derived CDR1 and CDR2 are DFQATT and SNEGSKA (reference sequence). Trimming cost V 3 bases and J 4 bases, with 16 bases left between them. This CDR3 has 15 amino acids. CDR3 in amino acids: CSAREDSSYYNEQFF. The CDR3 region has the DNA TGCAGTGCTAGGGAGGACAGCTCATATTACAATGAGCAGTTCTTC.

This clonotype appeared a few times. CDR3 region: CASSLRTEYNEQFF. CDR3 nucleotides: TGTGCCAGCAGCCTAAGGACTGAGTACAATGAGCAGTTCTTC. This chain connects TRBV3-1 to TRBJ2-1, with a weak D call TRBD2 (5 bases). The CDR3 is 14 amino acids. V was cut by 4 bases and J by 4 bases, with 11 bases left in between. Germline V lookup: CDR1 LGHDT, CDR2 YNNKEL (reference sequence).

This clonotype has a count of ten or more. V gene TRBV10-3 combines with J gene TRBJ2-1; 8 bases fit TRBD1. V was clipped by 6 bases and J by 5 bases; unmatched bases: 3. The germline gives CDR1 ENHRY, CDR2 SYGVKD. The CDR3 has 13 amino acids. CDR3 sequence: CAIRPGQDNEQFF. The CDR3 DNA reads TGTGCCATCAGGCCGGGACAGGACAATGAGCAGTTCTTC.

The rearrangement uses TRBV28 and TRBJ2-5; 11 bases are shared with TRBD2. Germline loops: CDR1 MDHEN, CDR2 SYDVKM. The V segment lost 4 bases and the J segment 5 bases; nucleotides outside the gene matches: 3. This CDR3 contains 14 residues. The CDR3 coding sequence is TGTGCCAGCAGTTCTAGCGGGAGGAAGGAGACCCAGTACTTC. Its protein is CASSSSGRKETQYF.

In its sample, this clonotype was seen a few times. For the CDR3, the DNA is TGCAGTGCCCAGACGGCGAACACCGGGGAGCTGTTTTTT. Protein: CSAQTANTGELFF. The rearrangement joins TRBV20-1 to TRBJ2-2; the D is unclear. Germline V CDR1 and CDR2: DFQATT, SNEGSKA (reference sequence). V gave up 6 bases and J gave up 0 bases, with 8 bases separating them. The CDR3 sequence is 13 residues long.

Many counts were recorded for this clonotype. The V gene is TRBV12-3 or TRBV12-4, the J gene TRBJ2-5; 12 positions match TRBD2. The CDR3 has 15 residues. V shed 5 bases and J 3 bases; nucleotides not matched to a gene: 4. In DNA, the CDR3 is TGTGCCAGCAGTACCAGACTAGCGGGGGAAGAGACCCAGTACTTC. Residues: CASSTRLAGEETQYF.

This clonotype was counted a few times. This chain links TRBV27 with TRBJ1-5; D remains unclear. Germline CDR1 reads MNHEY; CDR2 reads SMNVEV (reference sequence). Between the trimmed V and J ends, which lost 5 bases and 0 bases, there was a span of 8 bases. The CDR3 consists of 14 residues. The CDR3 loop reads CASSPLHSNQPQHF. CDR3 nucleotides: TGTGCCAGCAGTCCCTTACATAGCAATCAGCCCCAGCATTTT.

This clonotype was counted ten times or more. V usage is TRBV20-1 and J usage is TRBJ2-3; no clear D gene. The CDR3 sequence is 14 residues long. Trimming took 4 bases from V and 3 from J, leaving 14 bases between them. Germline CDR1 DFQATT, CDR2 SNEGSKA (reference sequence). This CDR3 reads CSAISPHRTDTQYF. CDR3 bases: TGCAGTGCTATATCTCCACACAGAACAGATACGCAGTATTTT.

This clonotype was detected only a few times. The gene calls are TRBV6-5 and TRBJ1-2; possibly TRBD1 for D (5 bases). CDR3 length: 13 residues. Trimming stripped 4 bases from V and 13 bases from J, with 19 bases between. Germline V gene data show CDR1 as MNHEY and CDR2 as SVGAGI. DNA for the CDR3: TGTGCCAGCAGTTCCCCCCTACCCGGGGGGTCCACCTTC. Its translation: CASSSPLPGGSTF.

A word on this clonotype: An end of the junction does not agree with germline; a read error may underlie this. This chain uses TRBV7-7 with TRBJ2-2; D uncertain. This CDR3 contains 13 residues. The V gene's germline CDR1 is SSHAT and CDR2 FNYEAQ (reference sequence). In DNA form, the CDR3 reads TGTGCTAGCAGCTCCGCCAGAATCGGGGAGCTGTTTTTT. This codes for CASSSARIGELFF.

The chain has TRBV7-2 and TRBJ2-2; D gene ambiguous. The ends were cut back, 6 bases at V and 6 bases at J, with 14 bases in the middle. The length of the CDR3 is 14 residues. CDR1 SGHTA and CDR2 FQGNSA come from the germline V gene. The CDR3 DNA sequence: TGTGCCAGCAGGGGCCGCCGGTGGTCCGGGGAGCTGTTTTTT. Amino acids: CASRGRRWSGELFF.

The chain joins TRBV2 to TRBJ2-1; TRBD2 agrees at 10 bases. The germline V gene has CDR1 SNHLY and CDR2 FYNNEI. V lost 6 bases to trimming and J lost 8 bases; unmatched junction nucleotides: 7. The CDR3 has 14 amino acids. CDR3 sequence reads: CASRGAGGLDEQFF. The CDR3 region has the DNA TGTGCCAGCAGGGGAGCGGGGGGGCTGGATGAGCAGTTCTTC. Full variable domain (outside the CDR3, taken from reference TRBV2 and TRBJ2-1): EPEVTQTPSHQVTQMGQEVILRCVPISNHLYFYWYRQILGQKVEFLVSFYNNEISEKSEIFDDQFSVERPDGSNFTLKIRSTKLEDSAMYFCASRGAGGLDEQFFGPGTRLTVL.

The sample holds a few counts of this clonotype. The chain has TRBV5-6 and TRBJ2-1, with 7 bases identical to TRBD1. The CDR3 loop spans 16 amino acids. Germline loops: CDR1 SGHDT, CDR2 YYEEEE. Germline trimming cut 5 bases from V and 1 base from J; bases unmatched to any gene: 9. This CDR3 reads CASRRYRGGSYNEQFF. Here the CDR3 DNA reads TGTGCCAGCAGGAGATACAGGGGTGGGTCCTACAATGAGCAGTTCTTC.

This clonotype was counted at least ten times. The gene calls are TRBV15 and TRBJ2-1; the D is unclear. This CDR3 contains 12 residues. CDR1 is LNHNV and CDR2 is YYDKDF in the germline V gene (reference sequence). V lost 4 bases and J 6 bases, leaving 7 bases between the germline ends. The CDR3 region is CATSIETNEQFF. CDR3 DNA: TGTGCCACCAGCATAGAGACCAATGAGCAGTTCTTC.

This clonotype was observed a few times. This chain connects TRBV14 to TRBJ1-5; 9 bases are a match to TRBD1. The CDR3 is made up of 15 amino acids. J was trimmed by 7 bases and V by 4 bases; bases with no gene match: 8. Per the germline V gene, CDR1 is SGHDN and CDR2 is FVKESK. CDR3 residues: CASSRTGTGFQPQHF. DNA for the CDR3: TGTGCCAGCAGCCGAACCGGGACAGGGTTCCAGCCCCAGCATTTT.

This clonotype came up many times. This rearrangement joins TRBV6-2 or TRBV6-3 to TRBJ1-2; 7 bases line up with TRBD1. Germline loops: CDR1 MNHEY, CDR2 SVGEGT. The J segment lost 7 bases and the V segment lost 6 bases, leaving 8 bases of the junction unmatched. The CDR3 is made up of 13 amino acids. CDR3 bases: TGTGCCAGCAGACCGGGACAGATAAGTGGCTACACCTTC. It encodes CASRPGQISGYTF.